This entry concerns a single TCR beta chain. Its specificity is unknown. At one of its ends the junction is not consistent with the germline gene, which may arise from a read error. The data belong to a study of cytomegalovirus exposure and HLA in healthy donors. Overall study results and limits: Follow-up analysis found HLA locus-dependent TCR association rates, highest for DRB1 and lowest for HLA-C. In a later analysis, V- and J-gene trimming of beta chains associated with a DCLRE1C missense variant, replicated independently. As immune exposure information, only CMV serostatus was available.

This CDR3 has 13 residues. Germline V CDR1 and CDR2: MNHNS, SASEGT. The PCR made use of 60 Vbeta and 13 Jbeta primers. The protocol was immunoSEQ multiplex PCR, while the TCRdb copy is restricted to in-frame clones and leaves out a portion. The sample records 150,000 to 200,000 clones, around 82% being singletons. The rearrangement joins TRBV6-1 to TRBJ1-2; D is uncertain. Sequences were obtained from PBMCs. This receptor was identified in a woman aged 50 to 60 in good health and CMV-seropositive. The CDR3 DNA reads as TGTGCCAGCAGGGAAGTTAGCTACTATGGCTACACCTTC. The encoded protein is CASREVSYYGYTF.